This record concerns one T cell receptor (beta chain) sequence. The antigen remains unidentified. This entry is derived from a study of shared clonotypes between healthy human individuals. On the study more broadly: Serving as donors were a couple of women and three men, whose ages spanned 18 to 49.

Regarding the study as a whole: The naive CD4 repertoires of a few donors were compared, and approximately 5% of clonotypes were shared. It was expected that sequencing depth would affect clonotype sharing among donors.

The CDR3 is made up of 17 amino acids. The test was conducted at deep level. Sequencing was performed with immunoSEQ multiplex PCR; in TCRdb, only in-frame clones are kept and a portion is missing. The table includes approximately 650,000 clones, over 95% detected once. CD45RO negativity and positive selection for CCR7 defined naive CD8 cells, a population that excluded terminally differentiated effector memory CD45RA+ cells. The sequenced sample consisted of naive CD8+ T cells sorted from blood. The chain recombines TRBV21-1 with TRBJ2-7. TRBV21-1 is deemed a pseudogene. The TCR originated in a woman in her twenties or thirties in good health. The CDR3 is CASSNGQRREWDYEQYF. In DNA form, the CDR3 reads TGTGCCAGCAGCAATGGACAGCGGAGGGAATGGGACTACGAGCAGTACTTC.